The source of this TCR beta chain is a study of T-cell memory formation after mild COVID-19. The study, taken as a whole, reports: Pre-infection memory contained some responding clones, which suggested that cross-reactive memory had joined. Clones that got smaller from day 15 to 85 had even CD4/CD8, while clones growing later tipped toward CD4+.

5'RACE primed from the constant segment yielded TCR alpha and TCR beta cDNA libraries bearing sample barcodes and UMIs. TCRdb processed the 5' RACE reads anew with MiXCR; each CDR3 protein has one entry. Of a few hundred thousand distinct CDR3 sequences listed, around 30% were seen once; the top ten hold about 13%. As regards this clonotype: As yet, its antigen is unknown.

With 0 bases removed from V and 8 bases from J, the gap between germline ends came to 9 bases. This CDR3 spans 13 amino acids. Germline V gives CDR1 SGHKS, CDR2 YYEKEE (reference sequence). The sequence came from an adult woman who had mild COVID-19 (a few samples of this study predate the infection). Cell type and time point are not known. Specimen: PBMCs or a T cell subset sorted from them (not recorded which). This chain uses TRBV5-5 with TRBJ1-5; D might be TRBD1 (5 bases). This chain's CDR3 is CASSLEGIEPQHF. The CDR3 DNA is TGTGCCAGCAGCTTGGAGGGGATAGAGCCCCAGCATTTT. Full variable domain (missing parts from reference TRBV5-5 and TRBJ1-5): DAGVTQSPTHLIKTRGQQVTLRCSPISGHKSVSWYQQVLGQGPQFIFQYYEKEERGRGNFPDRFSARQFPNYSSELNVNALLLGDSALYLCASSLEGIEPQHFGDGTRLSIL.